This T cell receptor beta chain was sequenced in a study of blood T cell repertoires in COVID-19. At the level of the study: Samples representing acute and convalescent COVID-19 were sourced from the United States, Italy and Spain. T cells, B-cell-depleted T cells, or PBMCs supplied cDNA or gDNA.

The CDR3 contains 14 residues. CDR1 and CDR2 (germline): SGHVS, FQNEAQ. V trimming: 5 bases; J trimming: 1 base; junction bases outside the gene matches: 5. In the source study's methods: Using reference gene primer amplification, nucleated cell counts were estimated. Only in-frame clones appear in the TCRdb table, and some are missing; sequencing was by immunoSEQ multiplex PCR. The V and J calls and clone size come from that table; D and trimming were worked out from the DNA. Here the sample spans 110,000 to 150,000 clones, approximately 84% being singletons. The rearrangement uses TRBV7-8 and TRBJ2-7; 7 bases are a match to TRBD1. The clonotype originates from a human donor in a cohort sampled during active COVID-19. Sequencing was performed on peripheral blood. CDR3 sequence reads: CASSTGTESYEQYF. In DNA form, the CDR3 reads TGTGCCAGCAGCACCGGGACAGAATCCTACGAGCAGTACTTC.